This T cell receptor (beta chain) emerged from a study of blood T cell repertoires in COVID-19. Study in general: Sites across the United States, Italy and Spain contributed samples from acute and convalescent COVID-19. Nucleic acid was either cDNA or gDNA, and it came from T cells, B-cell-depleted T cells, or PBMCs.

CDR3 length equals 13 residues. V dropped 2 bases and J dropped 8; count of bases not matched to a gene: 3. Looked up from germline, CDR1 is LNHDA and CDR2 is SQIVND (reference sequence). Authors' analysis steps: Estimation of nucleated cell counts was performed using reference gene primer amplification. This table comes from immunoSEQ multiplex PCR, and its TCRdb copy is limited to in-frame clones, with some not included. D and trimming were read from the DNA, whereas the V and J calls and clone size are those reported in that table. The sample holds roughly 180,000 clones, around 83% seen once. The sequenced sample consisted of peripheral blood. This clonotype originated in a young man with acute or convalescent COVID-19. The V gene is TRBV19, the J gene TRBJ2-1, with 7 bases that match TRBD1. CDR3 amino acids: CASSINRGDEQFF. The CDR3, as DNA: TGTGCCAGTAGTATAAACAGGGGAGATGAGCAGTTCTTC.